Sequencing of this TCR beta chain was carried out in a study of identical twins. MiXCR, applied by TCRdb to the 5' RACE reads, yields one record per CDR3 protein. The sample holds 700,000 or so distinct CDR3 sequences, about 20% seen once. This clonotype turned up a few times. The CDR3 sequence is 16 residues long. CDR1 and CDR2 (germline): DFQATT, SNEGSKA (reference sequence). The V gene end was trimmed by 5 bases and the J gene end by 3 bases; junction bases not matched to a gene: 10. Another study also made use of these data, one on T cells expressing NK-cell markers.

The chain has TRBV20-1 and TRBJ2-3, with TRBD2 identical over 11 bases. The sequencing input was PBMCs. This TCR came from a woman aged 18-35 years in good health. The DNA for the CDR3 is TGCAGTGCTTTCCTCCCACGACTAGCGGGGACAGATACGCAGTATTTT. Translated: CSAFLPRLAGTDTQYF.